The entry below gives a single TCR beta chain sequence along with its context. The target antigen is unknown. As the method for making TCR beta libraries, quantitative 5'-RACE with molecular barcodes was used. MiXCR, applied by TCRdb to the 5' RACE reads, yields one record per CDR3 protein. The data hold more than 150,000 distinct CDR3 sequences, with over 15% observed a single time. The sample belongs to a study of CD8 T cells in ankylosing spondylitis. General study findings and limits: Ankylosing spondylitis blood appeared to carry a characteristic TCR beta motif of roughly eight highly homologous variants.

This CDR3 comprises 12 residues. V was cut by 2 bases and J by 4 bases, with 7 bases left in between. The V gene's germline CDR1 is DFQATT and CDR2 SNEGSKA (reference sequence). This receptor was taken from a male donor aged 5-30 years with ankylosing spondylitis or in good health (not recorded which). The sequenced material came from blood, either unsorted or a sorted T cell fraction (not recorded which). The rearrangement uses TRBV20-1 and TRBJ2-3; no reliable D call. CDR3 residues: CSARIPPDTQYF. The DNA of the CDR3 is TGCAGTGCTAGAATCCCCCCAGATACGCAGTATTTT.